These 16 T cell receptor beta chains share one sample of origin, sequenced in a study of neurological immune-mediated disorders. TCRdb ran MiXCR on the 5' RACE reads and lists one entry per CDR3 protein. The sample records more than 75,000 distinct CDR3 sequences, approximately 10% being singletons. Sequenced input: PBMCs. Every receptor here comes from a man in his forties in good health.

There are a few counts of this clonotype. This chain uses TRBV7-9 with TRBJ2-3, with TRBD2 matching over 9 bases. CDR3 length: 15 residues. V lost 5 bases, J lost 5 bases, and 8 bases stayed unmatched. Germline V gene sequence: CDR1 SEHNR, CDR2 FQNEAQ (reference sequence). The CDR3: CASSPPGLARDTQYF. The CDR3 nucleotides are TGTGCCAGCAGCCCCCCGGGACTAGCAAGAGATACGCAGTATTTT.

A remark on this clonotype: The CDR3 does not close with the conserved phenylalanine or tryptophan, likely indicating a read error. The chain employs TRBV3-1 and TRBJ1-6, with D unclear. CDR1 and CDR2 from the germline V gene are LGHDT and YNNKEL (reference sequence). CDR3 length equals 14 residues. This chain's CDR3 is CVSSQEGYNSPLHS. The CDR3 nucleotides are TGTGTCAGCAGCCAAGAAGGTTATAATTCACCCCTCCACTCT.

This clonotype occurred many times. V gene TRBV29-1 combines with J gene TRBJ2-3; tentatively, D is TRBD1 (6 bases). Germline CDR1 SQVTM, CDR2 ANQGSEA. V lost 8 bases and J 2 bases, leaving 17 bases between the germline ends. CDR3 length: 14 amino acids. The chain's CDR3 is CSITGLSYTDTQYF. The CDR3 DNA sequence: TGCAGCATAACAGGGCTTTCCTACACAGATACGCAGTATTTT.

The rearrangement joins TRBV7-2 to TRBJ2-3; the D gene is possibly TRBD2 (6 bases). This CDR3 region has 16 residues. Germline lookup yields CDR1 SGHTA and CDR2 FQGNSA. Between the trimmed V and J ends, which lost 3 bases and 0 bases, there was a span of 13 bases. CDR3 DNA: TGTGCCAGCAGCTTCACTAGCAGCTTTAGCACAGATACGCAGTATTTT. Encoded protein: CASSFTSSFSTDTQYF.

This clonotype was found many times. This chain connects TRBV12-3 or TRBV12-4 to TRBJ1-5; D might be TRBD1 (5 bases). The CDR3 extends over 15 amino acids. The V end was cut by 0 bases, the J end by 6 bases, with 12 bases between. This chain's CDR3 is CASSLAAGYGQPQHF. For the CDR3, the DNA is TGTGCCAGCAGTTTAGCGGCAGGGTACGGTCAGCCCCAGCATTTT.

This clonotype was observed a few times. The rearrangement uses TRBV12-3 or TRBV12-4 and TRBJ2-1; no reliable D call. The V end lost 5 bases, the J end lost 0 bases, and 8 bases lay between the germline ends. The CDR3 totals 14 residues. The DNA of the CDR3 is TGTGCCAGCAGTGAGATGAGCTCCTACAATGAGCAGTTCTTC. Its protein is CASSEMSSYNEQFF.

This clonotype was found many times. The chain links TRBV14 to TRBJ2-7; D gene unclear. This CDR3 contains 13 residues. Trimming cost V 4 bases and J 0 bases, with 7 bases left between them. Germline CDR1 reads SGHDN; CDR2 reads FVKESK. CDR3 protein: CASSPPNSYEQYF. The CDR3 DNA sequence: TGTGCCAGCAGCCCACCGAACTCCTACGAGCAGTACTTC.

This clonotype appeared many times. The chain carries TRBV20-1 and TRBJ2-7, with D possibly TRBD2 on 5 matching bases. The V gene's germline CDR1 is DFQATT and CDR2 SNEGSKA (reference sequence). Trimming removed 3 bases at V and 0 bases at J, with 9 bases between. The CDR3 spans 13 residues. Here the CDR3 reads CSASPGSSYEQYF. DNA of the CDR3: TGCAGTGCTAGTCCGGGGAGCTCCTACGAGCAGTACTTC.

This clonotype was seen many times. The J gene is TRBJ2-5, the V gene TRBV29-1; the match to TRBD1 covers 9 bases. The V gene end was trimmed by 5 bases and the J gene end by 0 bases; junction bases not matched to a gene: 10. The CDR3 length is 16 residues. Germline CDR1 SQVTM, CDR2 ANQGSEA. CDR3 amino acids: CSVRGDRVLYQETQYF. As DNA, the CDR3 is TGCAGCGTTCGAGGGGACAGGGTACTGTACCAAGAGACCCAGTACTTC. Filled out from reference TRBV29-1 and TRBJ2-5, the complete variable domain reads SAVISQKPSRDICQRGTSLTIQCQVDSQVTMMFWYRQQPGQSLTLIATANQGSEATYESGFVIDKFPISRPNLTFSTLTVSNMSPEDSSIYLCSVRGDRVLYQETQYFGPGTRLLVL.

This clonotype was recorded many times. The gene calls are TRBV12-3 or TRBV12-4 and TRBJ1-5; D is undetermined. This CDR3 is 14 amino acids long. Trimming pared 3 bases from V and 4 bases from J, leaving 10 bases between. The CDR3 nucleotides are TGTGCCAGCAGTTTTGAGGGTTTTAATCAGCCCCAGCATTTT. It yields the protein CASSFEGFNQPQHF.

The chain uses TRBV19 and TRBJ2-7; 11 bases are shared with TRBD2. Unmatched junction bases numbered 9, after V lost 5 bases and J lost 6 bases. Germline assignment: CDR1 LNHDA and CDR2 SQIVND (reference sequence). The CDR3 loop spans 15 amino acids. The chain's CDR3 is CASSSSRLAGGEQYF. As DNA, the CDR3 is TGTGCCAGTAGTTCTAGTCGGCTAGCGGGAGGCGAGCAGTACTTC.

This clonotype was detected ten times or more. The chain recombines TRBV2 with TRBJ1-5; D is perhaps TRBD1 (6 bases). Germline values: CDR1 SNHLY, CDR2 FYNNEI. V dropped 0 bases and J dropped 3 bases, with 12 bases sitting between them. The CDR3 length is 16 residues. The CDR3 nucleotides are TGTGCCAGCAGTGAAGCGGGGGGGCCCATCAATCAGCCCCAGCATTTT. This gives the protein CASSEAGGPINQPQHF.

This clonotype has a count of ten or more. The genes are TRBV3-1 and TRBJ1-2; TRBD1 aligns across 11 bases. Unmatched junction bases numbered 7, after V lost 4 bases and J lost 6 bases. The germline V gene has CDR1 LGHDT and CDR2 YNNKEL (reference sequence). The CDR3 totals 15 residues. CDR3: CASSPRTGGLDGYTF. The CDR3 DNA sequence: TGTGCCAGCAGCCCTCGGACAGGGGGCCTCGATGGCTACACCTTC.

This clonotype was observed at least ten times. The chain carries TRBV5-5 and TRBJ1-2, with 11 positions matching TRBD1. CDR1 is SGHKS, CDR2 YYEKEE, per germline (reference sequence). The V and J ends lost 5 bases and 7 bases, in that order; junction bases with no gene match: 7. This CDR3 has 14 residues. The CDR3 reads CASRPGQGASGYTF. The CDR3, as DNA: TGTGCCAGCAGACCAGGACAGGGGGCGAGTGGCTACACCTTC.

This clonotype occurred many times. This chain uses TRBV6-5 with TRBJ2-7; TRBD1 aligns across 8 bases. CDR1 and CDR2 from the germline V gene are MNHEY and SVGAGI. Trimming took 7 bases from V and 3 from J; bases not matched to a gene: 8. The CDR3 runs to 14 residues. The CDR3 spells CASKGGTGFYEQYF. CDR3 sequence (DNA): TGTGCCAGCAAGGGCGGGACAGGATTCTACGAGCAGTACTTC.

At least ten counts were recorded for this clonotype. This chain connects TRBV5-1 to TRBJ2-2; 10 nucleotides match TRBD1. With 3 bases clipped from V and 4 bases from J, the junction kept 3 bases outside the gene matches. The CDR3 has 15 amino acids. CDR1 is SGHRS and CDR2 is YFSETQ in the germline V gene. CDR3 coding DNA: TGCGCCAGCAGCTGGGGACAGGGGCGCACCGGGGAGCTGTTTTTT. It yields the protein CASSWGQGRTGELFF.